This record covers a single TCR beta chain. The antigen is undetermined. RNA transcripts provided the source from which TCR beta CDR3 regions were amplified. The TCR CDR3 first-round RT-PCR relied on the HTBI primer set. TCRdb called the multiplex PCR reads again in MiXCR, with one record for every CDR3 protein. The table includes about 610,000 distinct CDR3 sequences, roughly 14% detected once. Uncontrolled infection, other autoimmune disease, pregnancy and lactation each barred patients from inclusion. Used for diagnoses were clinical symptoms, serum thyroxine and TRAb, thyroid ultrasound and orbital computed tomography. This sample is drawn from a study of T cells in Graves' hyperthyroidism and ophthalmopathy. Germline values: CDR1 LNHDA, CDR2 SQIVND (reference sequence). The ends lost 6 bases at V and 4 bases at J; junction bases unmatched: 13. The CDR3 contains 16 residues. Study-level points and caveats: Ophthalmopathy was model-predicted a median around 6.7 months pre-onset. In simple terms, a model built on 13 V-J features told ophthalmopathy apart from stable hyperthyroidism.

The genes are TRBV19 and TRBJ1-1; TRBD1 matches 8 bases. The source is a woman between 40 and 55 years old with Graves' ophthalmopathy. Material for sequencing was blood. CDR3 in amino acids: CASRSGQGGRSTEAFF. CDR3 coding DNA: TGTGCCAGTAGGAGTGGACAGGGAGGGAGAAGCACTGAAGCTTTCTTT.